This TCR beta chain appears in the sequencing data of a study of T cell responses to AZD1222 COVID-19 vaccine. Points from the study as a whole: CD4 TCRs covered the whole spike, strongest at regions 160-218 and 743-854. Within unmutated variant regions lay the reported targets of nearly half of spike-specific TCRs. Possibly, clonal diversity was underestimated; donors were largely white British and included more females. Every sample of the repertoires postdated the peak T cell response.

Clones were read by immunoSEQ multiplex PCR, and TCRdb kept only the in-frame ones, dropping some. The sample lists 120,000 or so clones; about nine tenths were seen once. Comment on this clone: The target antigen is unknown.

This TCR came from an adult in good health. Sequenced material: peripheral blood, taken on day 0 of MenACWY control vaccination.

The CDR3 DNA follows: TGTGCCAGCAGTGAATTGATCGGGGAGCTGTTTTTT. It specifies CASSELIGELFF. V gene TRBV2 combines with J gene TRBJ2-2; D is uncertain. The germline V gene has CDR1 SNHLY and CDR2 FYNNEI. The CDR3 totals 12 residues. Trimming left V 2 bases short and J 7 bases short, with 5 bases between. The entire variable domain, with the rest obtained from reference TRBV2 and TRBJ2-2, is as follows: EPEVTQTPSHQVTQMGQEVILRCVPISNHLYFYWYRQILGQKVEFLVSFYNNEISEKSEIFDDQFSVERPDGSNFTLKIRSTKLEDSAMYFCASSELIGELFFGEGSRLTVL.